The TCR beta chain described here comes from a study of shared clonotypes between healthy human individuals. The CDR3 is 16 residues long. CDR1 ENHRY and CDR2 SYGVKD come from the germline V gene. Trimming shortened V by 3 bases and J by 1 base, and 13 bases separated the two germline ends. Produced via immunoSEQ multiplex PCR; TCRdb's table is partial and in-frame only. The repertoire includes about 470,000 clones, around 75% of them detected once, and about 13% sits in the top ten. This receptor was taken from a middle-aged woman in good health. Some clones in this sample may be carry-over from other donors' samples. The chain is built from TRBV10-3 and TRBJ1-5; no clear D gene. The source material was PBMCs. The CDR3 is CAISDRQDQSNQPQHF. For the CDR3, the DNA is TGTGCCATCAGTGACAGGCAAGACCAGAGCAATCAGCCCCAGCATTTT.